By share, the clone carrying this TCR beta chain ranks as medium-sized (0.01 to 0.1%). Its target is unknown. TCRdb's copy holds only in-frame clones and misses some; the assay was immunoSEQ multiplex PCR. This table has more than 2,000 clones, roughly 24% appearing once. As to treatment: randomized to nivolumab then ipilimumab (arm A) or the reverse (arm B). None of the patients previously received DNA-damaging chemotherapy. Germline-derived CDR1 and CDR2 are SGHNT and YENEEA. V lost 1 base and J 4 bases, leaving 10 bases between the germline ends. CDR3 length: 14 residues. This entry comes from a study of sequential checkpoint blockade in melanoma. As for the study in general: DNA from more than 75 pretreatment tumor samples underwent TCRβ immunosequencing. Study-wide points: PD-L1 staining and CD8+ counts, not mutational load, tracked tumor T-cell clonality.

The rearrangement uses TRBV11-3 and TRBJ1-1; D perhaps matches TRBD1 (5 bases). The clonotype comes from a human donor with melanoma. The sample consisted of tumor tissue (inferred from file names), taken from a patient given nivolumab and ipilimumab in sequence. The CDR3 reads CASSLVRAGTEAFF. The CDR3 coding sequence is TGTGCCAGCAGCTTAGTCAGGGCGGGCACTGAAGCTTTCTTT.